This is a list of T cell receptor beta chains from one sample in a study of neurological immune-mediated disorders. TCRdb itself ran the 5' RACE reads through MiXCR, one entry per CDR3 protein. The sample lists 40,000 or so distinct CDR3 sequences, 3.2% seen once, with around 7.7% in the top ten. The sample consisted of PBMCs. The receptors originated from a woman aged 60-75 years with multiple sclerosis. CDR3s include the opening cysteine and the closing phenylalanine or tryptophan. D genes are given only for firm matches. Size values are once, few and many counts, or a class for expanded clones, and some rows have none.

D: TRBD1
size: many
V: TRBV20-1
J: TRBJ1-5
DNA: TGCAGTGCAACAGGGGGGAGTCAGCCCCAGCATTTT
CDR3: CSATGGSQPQHF

D: NA
size: few
V: TRBV9
J: TRBJ1-1
DNA: TGTGCCAGCAGCGTAGTTCACGGAACTGAAGCTTTCTTT
CDR3: CASSVVHGTEAFF

D: NA
size: many
V: TRBV30
J: TRBJ1-4
DNA: TGTGCCTGGAGTATAAGAGAAAAACTGTTTTTT
CDR3: CAWSIREKLFF

D: TRBD2
size: few
V: TRBV5-1
J: TRBJ2-7
DNA: TGCGCCAGCAGCATGTACTGGCGGGGGTCCTCCTACGAGCAGTACTTC
CDR3: CASSMYWRGSSYEQYF

D: NA
size: many
V: TRBV5-1
J: TRBJ1-2
DNA: TGCGCCAGCAGCTTGGAGCTTGCTGAAGATGGCTACACCTTC
CDR3: CASSLELAEDGYTF

D: NA
size: many
V: TRBV5-1
J: TRBJ2-3
DNA: TGCGCCAGCAGTATCAGGGGAGGGGGCACAGATACGCAGTATTTT
CDR3: CASSIRGGGTDTQYF

D: TRBD2
size: many
V: TRBV20-1
J: TRBJ2-5
DNA: TGCAGTGTTGATACGACTAGCGAAAAAGAGACCCAGTACTTC
CDR3: CSVDTTSEKETQYF

D: NA
size: many
V: TRBV15
J: TRBJ1-1
DNA: TGTGCCACAATTGATGGGTTCGGCACTGAAGCTTTCTTT
CDR3: CATIDGFGTEAFF

D: TRBD2
size: many
V: TRBV5-1
J: TRBJ2-5
DNA: TGCGCCAGCAGACGACTAGCCCGTGAGACCCAGTACTTC
CDR3: CASRRLARETQYF

D: NA
size: many
V: TRBV5-1
J: TRBJ1-2
DNA: TGCGCCAGCAGCCGCCCCTACAGGGTCTCATCCACCTATGGCTACACCTTC
CDR3: CASSRPYRVSSTYGYTF

D: TRBD1
size: many
V: TRBV7-2
J: TRBJ2-2
DNA: TGTGCCAGCAGCTCGGGACAGCCAACGAACACCGGGGAGCTGTTTTTT
CDR3: CASSSGQPTNTGELFF

D: NA
size: many
V: TRBV9
J: TRBJ2-3
DNA: TGTGCCAGCAGCGTAATCCCTAGCGGCACAGATACGCAGTATTTT
CDR3: CASSVIPSGTDTQYF

D: TRBD1
size: many
V: TRBV12-3/TRBV12-4
J: TRBJ1-2
DNA: TGTGCCAGCAGGACAGGGTACTATGGCTACACCTTC
CDR3: CASRTGYYGYTF

D: NA
size: medium-sized
V: TRBV20-1
J: TRBJ2-2
DNA: TGCAGTGCAGCGGTTGGGGGATGGGGGGAGCTGTTTTTT
CDR3: CSAAVGGWGELFF

D: NA
size: many
V: TRBV5-1
J: TRBJ2-7
DNA: TGCGCCAGCAGCCGGGAGTCCTACGAGCAGTACTTC
CDR3: CASSRESYEQYF

D: TRBD1
size: NA
V: TRBV10-1
J: TRBJ1-5
DNA: TGCGCCAGCAGTAAGAGGGGGCGAAAGACCCAGAATTTT
CDR3: CASSKRGRKTQNF

D: NA
size: many
V: TRBV27
J: TRBJ2-3
DNA: TGTGCCAGCAGTTCGGCCCCCCCCACAGATACGCAGTATTTT
CDR3: CASSSAPPTDTQYF

D: TRBD2
size: many
V: TRBV2
J: TRBJ2-5
DNA: TGTGCCAGCAGTCGAACCAGGACTAGCGGGGTCCGGTACCAAGAGACCCAGTACTTC
CDR3: CASSRTRTSGVRYQETQYF

D: NA
size: few
V: TRBV3-1
J: TRBJ1-1
DNA: TGTGCCAGCAGCCAAGGCAGGGGTAGAGGGACTGAAGCTTTCTTT
CDR3: CASSQGRGRGTEAFF

D: NA
size: many
V: TRBV3-1
J: TRBJ1-5
DNA: TGTGCCAGCAGCCAAGGCAGGGAAAAGGGGCCCCAGCATTTT
CDR3: CASSQGREKGPQHF

D: NA
size: many
V: TRBV11-3
J: TRBJ1-1
DNA: TGTGCCAGCAGCTTAACCCCAGGGGCTGAAGCTTTCTTT
CDR3: CASSLTPGAEAFF

D: NA
size: many
V: TRBV10-1
J: TRBJ2-5
DNA: TGCGCCAGCAGTGACTTCCAAGAGACCCAGTACTTC
CDR3: CASSDFQETQYF

D: TRBD2
size: many
V: TRBV5-1
J: TRBJ2-1
DNA: TGCGCCAGCAGTGGGCTAGCGGGGGGAGGTGAGCAGTTCTTC
CDR3: CASSGLAGGGEQFF

D: NA
size: many
V: TRBV11-2
J: TRBJ1-5
DNA: TGTGCCAGCAGCTTACTGGGAGGTGGCGATCAGCCCCAGCATTTT
CDR3: CASSLLGGGDQPQHF

D: TRBD1
size: many
V: TRBV7-6
J: TRBJ1-5
DNA: TGTGCCAGCAGCGCCGGGACAGGGGGTGCCGGGAGGCCCCAGCATTTT
CDR3: CASSAGTGGAGRPQHF

D: TRBD1
size: many
V: TRBV7-6
J: TRBJ1-5
DNA: TGTGCCAGCAGCTCCCAGGGGGGACAGTCCAATCAGCCCCAGCATTTT
CDR3: CASSSQGGQSNQPQHF

D: NA
size: many
V: TRBV5-1
J: TRBJ2-3
DNA: TGCGCCAGCAGAACCCACCCTAGCACAGATACGCAGTATTTT
CDR3: CASRTHPSTDTQYF

D: NA
size: many
V: TRBV5-1
J: TRBJ2-5
DNA: TGCGCCAGCAGCTTGGAGGGGGGACCTCACGAGACCCAGTACTTC
CDR3: CASSLEGGPHETQYF

D: TRBD2
size: medium-sized
V: TRBV10-3
J: TRBJ2-5
DNA: TGTGCCATCAGTGGCGGGACTAGCGTGGAGACCCAGTACTTC
CDR3: CAISGGTSVETQYF

D: TRBD2
size: many
V: TRBV5-1
J: TRBJ2-1
DNA: TGCGCCAGCAGCTTGGCCCCTGGGGGGGTTTACAATGAGCAGTTCTTC
CDR3: CASSLAPGGVYNEQFF

D: NA
size: many
V: TRBV20-1
J: TRBJ1-1
DNA: TGCAGTGCTTCAAGCGCCCCCAGGCGGGAAGCTTTCTTT
CDR3: CSASSAPRREAFF

D: TRBD2
size: many
V: TRBV12-3/TRBV12-4
J: TRBJ2-3
DNA: TGTGCCAGCAGCTCACTAGCGGGGGGCCCGCGGTCAAGGGATACGCAGTATTTT
CDR3: CASSSLAGGPRSRDTQYF

D: TRBD1
size: many
V: TRBV5-1
J: TRBJ2-6
DNA: TGCGCCAGCAGCTTGCCCGCCGGGACAGGACTCTCTGGGGCCAACGTCCTGACTTTC
CDR3: CASSLPAGTGLSGANVLTF

D: TRBD1
size: many
V: TRBV18
J: TRBJ1-1
DNA: TGTGCCAGCTCACCACGGGAAGGGACAGCTAACACTGAAGCTTTCTTT
CDR3: CASSPREGTANTEAFF

D: NA
size: many
V: TRBV5-1
J: TRBJ1-1
DNA: TGCGCCAGCAGCTTGGGACAGCTACGGATGAACACTGAAGCTTTCTTT
CDR3: CASSLGQLRMNTEAFF

D: NA
size: many
V: TRBV5-5
J: TRBJ2-5
DNA: TGTGCCAGCAGCTTTCAGGCCCAAGAGACCCAGTACTTC
CDR3: CASSFQAQETQYF

D: TRBD2
size: many
V: TRBV3-1
J: TRBJ2-5
DNA: TGTGCCAGCAGCCAAAGGCCTAGCGGGGGCCAAGAGACCCAGTACTTC
CDR3: CASSQRPSGGQETQYF

D: NA
size: many
V: TRBV5-6
J: TRBJ1-5
DNA: TGTGCCAGCAGCTTGTCTTACGGGGACAACAATCAGCCCCAGCATTTT
CDR3: CASSLSYGDNNQPQHF

D: TRBD1
size: many
V: TRBV24-1
J: TRBJ1-4
DNA: TGTGCCACCAGTGACCCGGGACAGGCAGGAACAACTAATGAAAAACTGTTTTTT
CDR3: CATSDPGQAGTTNEKLFF

D: NA
size: many
V: TRBV7-9
J: TRBJ1-1
DNA: TGTGCCAGCAGCTTAGTTAAGGGAGACACTGAAGCTTTCTTT
CDR3: CASSLVKGDTEAFF

D: TRBD1
size: NA
V: TRBV11-3
J: TRBJ2-1
DNA: TGTGCCAGCAGCTTAGGTATTGGGGTGGGGCAGGGGGCCTACAATGAGCAGTTCTTC
CDR3: CASSLGIGVGQGAYNEQFF

D: NA
size: many
V: TRBV5-1
J: TRBJ2-1
DNA: TGCGCCAGCAGCTTGACTACAGGGTCCTACAATGAGCAGTTCTTC
CDR3: CASSLTTGSYNEQFF

D: NA
size: many
V: TRBV5-1
J: TRBJ1-1
DNA: TGCGCCAGCAGCTTGGGACATAGGGACACTGAAGCTTTCTTT
CDR3: CASSLGHRDTEAFF

D: NA
size: many
V: TRBV12-3/TRBV12-4
J: TRBJ1-3
DNA: TGTGCCAGCAGTTTAAGGTCTGGGACTGGAAACACCATATATTTT
CDR3: CASSLRSGTGNTIYF

D: NA
size: many
V: TRBV7-9
J: TRBJ1-2
DNA: TGTGCCAGCAGCCTGGAAGGATCTAACTATGGCTACACCTTC
CDR3: CASSLEGSNYGYTF

D: NA
size: few
V: TRBV6-6
J: TRBJ2-5
DNA: TGTGCCAGCAGTTACTCGACAGCGACCCAGTACTTC
CDR3: CASSYSTATQYF

D: NA
size: many
V: TRBV4-1
J: TRBJ2-1
DNA: TGCGCCAGCAGCCCAGAGCGTACAGCCCCCTACAATGAGCAGTTCTTC
CDR3: CASSPERTAPYNEQFF

D: NA
size: many
V: TRBV27
J: TRBJ2-3
DNA: TGTGCCAGCAGGAAGGCAGGCACAGATACGCAGTATTTT
CDR3: CASRKAGTDTQYF

D: NA
size: many
V: TRBV5-1
J: TRBJ2-5
DNA: TGCGCCAGCAGCTTGGAGGGGACCTTGAGACAAGAGACCCAGTACTTC
CDR3: CASSLEGTLRQETQYF